The present T cell receptor beta chain was sequenced within a study of early T cells in non-severe SARS-CoV-2 infection. Across the whole study: The authors sequenced bulk RNA from unsorted whole blood, leaving chains unpaired. Points from the study as a whole: Anti-spike CD8 specificities were favored by VDJdb matching, whose results missed private and CD4 specificities.

This clonotype was seen many times. Its antigen is unknown. The protocol attached unique molecular identifiers to individual cDNA molecules. From the 5' RACE reads, TCRdb called clonotypes with MiXCR, one entry per CDR3 protein. The sample lists under 80,000 distinct CDR3 sequences; approximately 12% were seen once. The specimen was whole blood. The receptor was derived from an adult who was a healthcare worker with PCR-confirmed SARS-CoV-2 infection or an uninfected control (not recorded which).

In DNA, the CDR3 is TGTGCCAGCAGCTTAGTGGGACTAGCGGGGGGGTACAATGAGCAGTTCTTC. It translates to CASSLVGLAGGYNEQFF. The chain combines TRBV7-2 with TRBJ2-1, with TRBD2 matching 16 bases. This CDR3 is 17 amino acids long. V was clipped by 1 base and J by 4 bases; unmatched bases: 1. CDR1 is SGHTA, CDR2 FQGNSA, per germline.